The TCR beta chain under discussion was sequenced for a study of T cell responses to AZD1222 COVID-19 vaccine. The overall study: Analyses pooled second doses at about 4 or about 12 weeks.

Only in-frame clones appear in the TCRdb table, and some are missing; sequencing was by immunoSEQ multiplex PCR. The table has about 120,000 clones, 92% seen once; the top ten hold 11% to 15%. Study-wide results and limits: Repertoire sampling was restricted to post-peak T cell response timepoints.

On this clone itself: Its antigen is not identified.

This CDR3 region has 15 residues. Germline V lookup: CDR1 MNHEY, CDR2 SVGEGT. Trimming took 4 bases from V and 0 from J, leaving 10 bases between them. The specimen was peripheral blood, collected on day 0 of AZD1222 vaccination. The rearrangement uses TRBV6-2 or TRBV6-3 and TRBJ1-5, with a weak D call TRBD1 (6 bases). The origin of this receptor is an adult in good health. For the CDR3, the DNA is TGTGCCAGCAGTTTCCGGGGGCATAGCAATCAGCCCCAGCATTTT. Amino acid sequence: CASSFRGHSNQPQHF.